Sequencing of this T cell receptor beta chain was carried out in a study of blood T cell repertoires in COVID-19. Study details: COVID-19 samples collected from the United States, Italy and Spain covered acute and convalescent phases. T cells, B-cell-depleted T cells, or PBMCs provided the cDNA or gDNA that served as material.

CDR1 and CDR2 from the germline V gene are SGHRS and YFSETQ. With 4 bases clipped from V and 7 bases from J, the junction kept 9 bases outside the gene matches. CDR3 length equals 15 residues. In the source study's methods: Amplification of reference gene primers was used by the study to estimate nucleated cell counts. Sequenced by immunoSEQ multiplex PCR; TCRdb stores in-frame clones only, minus some. The DNA gave D and trimming, while V, J and clone size come from that table. The sample yields some 83,000 clones, approximately 87% seen once. The receptor was derived from an elderly man in a cohort sampled during active COVID-19. The chain uses TRBV5-1 and TRBJ1-5; 9 nucleotides match TRBD1. The sequenced sample was peripheral blood. DNA of the CDR3: TGCGCCAGCAGCCCTGGGACAGGGCTTGGGCAGCCCCAGCATTTT. It yields the protein CASSPGTGLGQPQHF.